One sample yielded the 31 T cell receptor beta chains listed below, sequenced in a study of early stage breast cancer tumors. Libraries were prepared by immunoSEQ multiplex PCR; TCRdb keeps only in-frame clonotypes and omits some of them. The table shows approximately 50,000 clones, with about 80% occurring only once. Input material: blood. The source is a person aged 30-39 years with breast cancer.

This clone was observed a handful of times. J is TRBJ2-1 and V is TRBV6-6; 11 bases fit TRBD1. The CDR3 runs to 15 residues. From germline, CDR1 is MNHNY and CDR2 SVGAGI (reference sequence). J gave up 2 bases and V 6 bases, and 3 bases lay outside the gene matches. CDR3 amino acids: CASSQGQGAYNEQFF. For the CDR3, the DNA is TGTGCCAGCAGCCAGGGACAGGGGGCCTACAATGAGCAGTTCTTC.

This clone has only one observation. V gene TRBV11-2 combines with J gene TRBJ2-2, with D possibly TRBD1 on 6 matching bases. Germline V gene lookup returns CDR1 SGHAT and CDR2 FQNNGV. Trimming cost V 5 bases and J 5 bases, with 21 bases left between them. The length of the CDR3 is 17 residues. The CDR3 DNA follows: TGTGCCAGCAGCCGTAGCCGAAACAGGGTAGATACCGGGGAGCTGTTTTTT. Its translation: CASSRSRNRVDTGELFF. The full variable domain, completed using reference TRBV11-2 and TRBJ2-2, is EAGVAQSPRYKIIEKRQSVAFWCNPISGHATLYWYQQILGQGPKLLIQFQNNGVVDDSQLPKDRFSAERLKGVDSTLKIQPAKLEDSAVYLCASSRSRNRVDTGELFFGEGSRLTVL.

This CDR3 is CASSTSGNQETQYF. CDR3 DNA: TGTGCCAGTAGTACTAGCGGGAACCAAGAGACCCAGTACTTC. The J gene is TRBJ2-5, the V gene TRBV19; 9 nucleotides line up with TRBD2. V lost 4 bases to trimming and J lost 0 bases; unmatched junction nucleotides: 0. CDR1 LNHDA and CDR2 SQIVND come from the germline V gene (reference sequence). CDR3 length: 14 residues.

J is TRBJ1-4 and V is TRBV11-2; 9 nucleotides match TRBD1. CDR3 length equals 16 residues. The V gene end was trimmed by 3 bases and the J gene end by 7 bases; junction bases not matched to a gene: 9. Germline CDR1 and CDR2: SGHAT and FQNNGV. The CDR3 DNA follows: TGTGCCAGCAGCTTCCTGGGACAGGGCAGGGGTGAAAAACTGTTTTTT. Translated, it gives CASSFLGQGRGEKLFF. Together with reference TRBV11-2 and TRBJ1-4, the CDR3 gives the full variable domain: EAGVAQSPRYKIIEKRQSVAFWCNPISGHATLYWYQQILGQGPKLLIQFQNNGVVDDSQLPKDRFSAERLKGVDSTLKIQPAKLEDSAVYLCASSFLGQGRGEKLFFGSGTQLSVL.

The V gene is TRBV5-1, the J gene TRBJ1-2, with a possible D match to TRBD1 (6 bases). Per the germline V gene, CDR1 is SGHRS and CDR2 is YFSETQ. CDR3 length: 14 amino acids. The V and J ends lost 0 bases and 8 bases respectively, with 14 bases between them. DNA for the CDR3: TGCGCCAGCAGCTTGGGGTCGGGGGCAGGGGGCTACACCTTC. It specifies CASSLGSGAGGYTF.

In nucleotides, the CDR3 is TGTGCCAGCAGTGAGACGGGTACCTACGAGCAGTACTTC. This sequence encodes CASSETGTYEQYF. This chain connects TRBV2 to TRBJ2-7; no clear D gene. Germline CDR1 is SNHLY and CDR2 is FYNNEI. The CDR3 sequence is 13 residues long. The V end was cut by 3 bases, the J end by 2 bases, with 8 bases between. Using reference TRBV2 and TRBJ2-7 for the parts outside the CDR3, the full variable domain is EPEVTQTPSHQVTQMGQEVILRCVPISNHLYFYWYRQILGQKVEFLVSFYNNEISEKSEIFDDQFSVERPDGSNFTLKIRSTKLEDSAMYFCASSETGTYEQYFGPGTRLTVT.

This chain joins TRBV13 and TRBJ2-7, with 10 bases fitting TRBD2. Germline V gene sequence: CDR1 PRHDT, CDR2 FYEKMQ (reference sequence). The CDR3 contains 16 residues. Trimming at V came to 1 base and at J to 6 bases, leaving 9 bases not matched to a gene. The CDR3 DNA follows: TGTGCCAGCAGCTTAGAGGCTAGCGGGAGAGAGGCCGAGCAGTACTTC. It is translated as CASSLEASGREAEQYF.

This chain joins TRBV10-3 and TRBJ2-3, with a possible D match to TRBD2 (6 bases). Germline loops: CDR1 ENHRY, CDR2 SYGVKD. The CDR3 contains 14 residues. Trimming pared 1 base from V and 1 base from J, leaving 6 bases between. The CDR3 bases are TGTGCCATCAGTGAGTTAGCGGGCACAGATACGCAGTATTTT. Its translation: CAISELAGTDTQYF.

The chain recombines TRBV7-9 with TRBJ2-2, with unresolved D. CDR3 length: 12 residues. Germline lookup yields CDR1 SEHNR and CDR2 FQNEAQ (reference sequence). Trimming took 2 bases from V and 7 from J, leaving 5 bases between them. The CDR3 spells CASSLLGGELFF. CDR3 coding DNA: TGTGCCAGCAGCTTACTCGGCGGGGAGCTGTTTTTT. The full variable domain, with the rest looked up from reference TRBV7-9 and TRBJ2-2, is DTGVSQNPRHKITKRGQNVTFRCDPISEHNRLYWYRQTLGQGPEFLTYFQNEAQLEKSRLLSDRFSAERPKGSFSTLEIQRTEQGDSAMYLCASSLLGGELFFGEGSRLTVL.

This clone is a singleton in its sample. CDR3 sequence reads: CASSFGAGIETQYF. The CDR3 DNA reads as TGCGCCAGCAGCTTTGGGGCGGGAATTGAGACCCAGTACTTC. V is TRBV5-1 and J is TRBJ2-5; possible D gene TRBD2, 6 bases. Deletions cut 2 bases from V and 5 bases from J, with 13 bases between. In germline, CDR1 is SGHRS, CDR2 YFSETQ. The CDR3 totals 14 residues.

The CDR3 DNA is TGTGCCAGCAGCTTAAGCAACGGCAATCAGCCCCAGCATTTT. Translation gives CASSLSNGNQPQHF. The gene calls are TRBV11-1 and TRBJ1-5; no clear D. This CDR3 region has 14 residues. Germline CDR1 reads SGHAT; CDR2 reads FQDESV (reference sequence). V was cut by 2 bases and J by 2 bases, with 7 bases left in between.

This clone came up a few times. The chain joins TRBV7-3 to TRBJ1-6, with 10 bases fitting TRBD1. V trimming: 5 bases; J trimming: 6 bases; junction bases outside the gene matches: 4. Germline loops: CDR1 SGHTA, CDR2 FQGTGA. This CDR3 comprises 15 residues. The CDR3 loop is CASSRDRGGNSPLHF. CDR3 sequence (DNA): TGTGCCAGCAGCAGGGACAGGGGCGGTAATTCACCCCTCCACTTT.

The V call is TRBV9, the J call TRBJ2-2; no clear D. Germline-derived CDR1 and CDR2 are SGDLS and YYNGEE. Trimming shortened V by 2 bases and J by 0 bases, and 8 bases separated the two germline ends. The CDR3 runs 15 residues. CDR3 sequence: CASSVSVSNTGELFF. CDR3 coding DNA: TGTGCCAGCAGCGTTTCTGTTTCGAACACCGGGGAGCTGTTTTTT.

J is TRBJ2-5 and V is TRBV7-3, with no clear D. Looked up from germline, CDR1 is SGHTA and CDR2 is FQGTGA. The CDR3 covers 16 residues. Between the trimmed V and J ends, which lost 4 bases and 5 bases, there was a span of 20 bases. The CDR3 here is CASSSFERTRWETQYF. The CDR3 DNA follows: TGTGCCAGCAGCTCCTTTGAACGGACCCGATGGGAGACCCAGTACTTC.

V gene TRBV9 combines with J gene TRBJ2-7, with TRBD2 identical over 8 bases. This CDR3 contains 17 residues. Germline lookup yields CDR1 SGDLS and CDR2 YYNGEE. J gave up 0 bases and V 0 bases, and 8 bases lay outside the gene matches. The CDR3, as DNA: TGTGCCAGCAGCGTAGAGGCCGAAGGGACTAGCTCCTACGAGCAGTACTTC. This gives the protein CASSVEAEGTSSYEQYF.

The chain couples TRBV7-2 to TRBJ2-4; D is possibly TRBD1 or TRBD2 (5 bases each). This CDR3 spans 15 amino acids. Per the germline V gene, CDR1 is SGHTA and CDR2 is FQGNSA. Trimming removed 1 base from V and 6 bases from J, with 13 bases in between. The CDR3 loop reads CASSLGGVGVNIQYF. The CDR3 DNA follows: TGTGCCAGCAGCTTAGGAGGGGTCGGTGTAAACATTCAGTACTTC.

This chain links TRBV30 with TRBJ1-3; D gene unclear. The CDR3 has 17 residues. The germline V gene encodes CDR1 GTSNPN and CDR2 SVGIG (reference sequence). The V end lost 1 base, the J end lost 0 bases, and 16 bases lay between the germline ends. The CDR3 sequence is CAWSAYRASYSGNTIYF. As DNA, the CDR3 is TGTGCCTGGAGTGCCTACAGAGCCTCTTACTCTGGAAACACCATATATTTT.

This clone was seen a handful of times. This sequence joins TRBV18 and TRBJ2-7, with TRBD1 as a possible D gene (5 bases). Between the trimmed V and J ends, which lost 1 base and 6 bases, there was a span of 13 bases. CDR3 length: 14 residues. The germline CDR1 and CDR2 sequences are KGHSH and LQKENI. The CDR3 DNA sequence: TGTGCCAGCTCACCACAGGGGTCGGAATCCGAGCAGTACTTC. It codes for CASSPQGSESEQYF.

The rearrangement uses TRBV30 and TRBJ1-6; D unclear. Between the trimmed V and J ends, which lost 6 bases and 14 bases, there was a span of 20 bases. Germline V CDR1 and CDR2: GTSNPN, SVGIG (reference sequence). The CDR3 is 13 amino acids. The CDR3 loop reads CACRAGIYSSLHF. CDR3 nucleotides: TGTGCCTGTAGGGCCGGGATCTACTCTTCCCTCCACTTT.

The chain couples TRBV7-9 to TRBJ2-5; 8 bases map to TRBD1. V shed 5 bases and J 1 base; nucleotides not matched to a gene: 9. Per germline, CDR1 SEHNR and CDR2 FQNEAQ (reference sequence). CDR3 length: 16 amino acids. The CDR3 spells CASSPGQGALQETQYF. Written as DNA, the CDR3 is TGTGCCAGCAGCCCCGGCCAGGGGGCCCTCCAAGAGACCCAGTACTTC.

The chain uses TRBV11-2 and TRBJ2-4; possibly TRBD1 or TRBD2 for D (6 bases each). Germline CDR1 and CDR2: SGHAT and FQNNGV. Trimming cost V 5 bases and J 6 bases, with 17 bases left between them. This CDR3 is 15 amino acids long. Here the CDR3 reads CASSPGGGPGNIQYF. The CDR3, as DNA: TGTGCCAGCAGCCCGGGTGGGGGGCCTGGAAACATTCAGTACTTC.

The chain joins TRBV19 to TRBJ1-3; no clear D. This CDR3 region has 15 residues. CDR1 is LNHDA and CDR2 is SQIVND in the germline V gene (reference sequence). V was cut by 5 bases and J by 0 bases, with 11 bases left in between. The CDR3 nucleotides read TGTGCCAGTAGTGCCACAGCTTACTCTGGAAACACCATATATTTT. This encodes CASSATAYSGNTIYF.

The chain joins TRBV18 to TRBJ2-7; tentatively, D is TRBD2 (6 bases). Trimming took off 2 bases at V and 2 bases at J, with 10 bases between the two ends. Germline lookup yields CDR1 KGHSH and CDR2 LQKENI. The CDR3 loop spans 14 amino acids. The CDR3 spells CASSPGSGTYEQYF. The CDR3 bases are TGTGCCAGCTCACCAGGTAGCGGCACCTACGAGCAGTACTTC.

J is TRBJ1-4 and V is TRBV7-9; possible D gene TRBD1, 6 bases. This CDR3 comprises 16 residues. Trimming took 1 base from V and 7 from J, leaving 16 bases between them. The germline V gene has CDR1 SEHNR and CDR2 FQNEAQ (reference sequence). In DNA form, the CDR3 reads TGTGCCAGCAGCTTAGGTGGGGGCGGAGTGCGTGAAAAACTGTTTTTT. Encoded protein: CASSLGGGGVREKLFF. The variable domain in full, with the rest retrieved from reference TRBV7-9 and TRBJ1-4, is DTGVSQNPRHKITKRGQNVTFRCDPISEHNRLYWYRQTLGQGPEFLTYFQNEAQLEKSRLLSDRFSAERPKGSFSTLEIQRTEQGDSAMYLCASSLGGGGVREKLFFGSGTQLSVL.

To note about this clone: The DNA is left out, because the CDR3 cannot be placed on it with certainty; the CDR3 is given as TCRdb lists it. The J gene is TRBJ1-1, the V gene TRBV6-5. The CDR3 is 14 amino acids in total, end residues counted. In germline, CDR1 is MNHEY, CDR2 SVGAGI. CDR3 loop: CASSYFGPNTEAFF.

The chain uses TRBV19 and TRBJ1-2; 8 bases are a match to TRBD1. Germline assignment: CDR1 LNHDA and CDR2 SQIVND (reference sequence). Losses at the gene ends were 3 bases for V and 8 bases for J; bases not matched to a gene: 11. CDR3 length: 15 residues. The CDR3 reads CASSMGMDRATGYTF. The CDR3 DNA reads TGTGCCAGTAGTATGGGTATGGACAGGGCAACCGGCTACACCTTC.

The V call is TRBV30, the J call TRBJ2-5, with 8 nucleotides matching TRBD2. J gave up 2 bases and V 2 bases, and 7 bases lay outside the gene matches. The CDR3 runs to 15 residues. Looked up from germline, CDR1 is GTSNPN and CDR2 is SVGIG (reference sequence). The CDR3 reads CAWSPGASGQETQYF. DNA of the CDR3: TGTGCCTGGAGTCCCGGGGCTAGCGGGCAAGAGACCCAGTACTTC.

The rearrangement joins TRBV2 to TRBJ2-1; 8 nucleotides agree with TRBD1. This CDR3 is built from 13 residues. Germline values: CDR1 SNHLY, CDR2 FYNNEI. V lost 1 base, J lost 12 bases, and 5 bases stayed unmatched. The CDR3 DNA reads TGTGCCAGCAGTGAAGTTGGGGGACAGGCGCAGTTCTTC. This encodes CASSEVGGQAQFF.

The chain links TRBV29-1 to TRBJ1-2; D is possibly TRBD1 (6 bases). The length of the CDR3 is 14 residues. Trimming took 6 bases from V and 5 from J, leaving 19 bases between them. Germline CDR1 is SQVTM and CDR2 is ANQGSEA. This CDR3 is CSVSKAGAEYGYTF. The CDR3 nucleotides read TGCAGCGTCTCCAAGGCAGGGGCGGAGTATGGCTACACCTTC.

The CDR3 protein is CASSDWGLKDGYTF. The CDR3 region has the DNA TGTGCCAGCAGTGACTGGGGCCTAAAAGATGGCTACACCTTC. This rearrangement joins TRBV6-1 to TRBJ1-2; TRBD1 might be the D (5 bases). From germline, CDR1 is MNHNS and CDR2 SASEGT. Trimming shortened V by 3 bases and J by 6 bases, and 14 bases separated the two germline ends. The length of the CDR3 is 14 residues.

This clone appeared once. The chain employs TRBV11-2 and TRBJ2-7; D gene uncertain. Germline V gives CDR1 SGHAT, CDR2 FQNNGV. V dropped 1 base and J dropped 0 bases, with 13 bases sitting between them. The CDR3 sequence is 16 residues long. CDR3 in DNA: TGTGCCAGCAGCTTAGTGGCAGCGCGAAACTCCTACGAGCAGTACTTC. Protein: CASSLVAARNSYEQYF.